This entry features one T cell receptor beta chain sequence. Its antigen is not known. Trimming at V came to 3 bases and at J to 9 bases, leaving 1 base not matched to a gene. Germline-derived CDR1 and CDR2 are LGHNA and YSLEER. The CDR3 extends over 14 amino acids. TCRdb re-called the RT-PCR reads with MiXCR, one entry per CDR3 protein. This sample yields 550,000 to 600,000 distinct CDR3 sequences, of which about an eighth are seen a single time; roughly 10% belongs to the top ten. This entry is derived from a study of response to subunit inactivated influenza vaccine. Broader study findings: Every seasonal influenza vaccination brings in few new T cells, the authors suggested.

The chain is built from TRBV4-3 and TRBJ2-1; 14 bases align to TRBD2. The material sequenced was PBMCs from blood, taken on the day of vaccination. This TCR was sampled from a man aged 50 to 59 who received an inactivated influenza vaccine. CDR3 nucleotide sequence: TGCGCCAGCAGCCACGGACTAGCGGGAGGTGAGCAGTTCTTC. This encodes CASSHGLAGGEQFF.